These T cell receptor beta chains were read from a single sample in a study of T cell responses to AZD1222 COVID-19 vaccine. Sequencing was performed with immunoSEQ multiplex PCR; in TCRdb, only in-frame clones are kept and a portion is missing. This sample has about 150,000 clones; around 94% occur once, and the top ten carry over 1%. Sequencing used peripheral blood, obtained on day 0 of AZD1222 vaccination. All receptors come from an adult in good health. The CDR3 runs from the conserved cysteine through the conserved F or W. The order of the fields is D gene, J gene, clone size, V gene, CDR3 DNA, CDR3 protein. D genes are given only for firm matches. Clone sizes are given selectively: once, few, many, or a class where the clone is expanded.

d_call: .; j_call: TRBJ1-6; clone_size: .; v_call: TRBV6-4; cdr3_nt: TGTGCCAGCAGTGAAGAGCCTAATTCACCCCTCCACTTT; cdr3_aa: CASSEEPNSPLHF
d_call: .; j_call: TRBJ2-3; clone_size: .; v_call: TRBV5-6; cdr3_nt: TGTGCCAGCAGCCTATCAGCGGGTCAGGCCGATACGCAGTATTTT; cdr3_aa: CASSLSAGQADTQYF
d_call: .; j_call: TRBJ1-1; clone_size: .; v_call: TRBV6-6; cdr3_nt: TGTGCCAGCAGCTTGAGTCGTGACAGGATCGAAGCTTTCTTT; cdr3_aa: CASSLSRDRIEAFF
d_call: TRBD2; j_call: TRBJ2-1; clone_size: .; v_call: TRBV5-1; cdr3_nt: TGCGCCAGCAGCCCACCCGGGACTAGCGGACTCAATGAGCAGTTCTTC; cdr3_aa: CASSPPGTSGLNEQFF
d_call: .; j_call: TRBJ2-5; clone_size: .; v_call: TRBV19; cdr3_nt: TGTGCCAGTAGTATAGTCGGCGGGACCCAGTACTTC; cdr3_aa: CASSIVGGTQYF
d_call: .; j_call: TRBJ1-1; clone_size: .; v_call: TRBV7-6; cdr3_nt: TGTGCCAGCAGCTTTAGAGGGAACACTGAAGCTTTCTTT; cdr3_aa: CASSFRGNTEAFF
d_call: .; j_call: TRBJ1-1; clone_size: .; v_call: TRBV27; cdr3_nt: TGTGCCAGCAGTTTATCGAAGCTCATCCCCCAGGTTGGGGTGAACACTGAAGCTTTCTTT; cdr3_aa: CASSLSKLIPQVGVNTEAFF
d_call: .; j_call: TRBJ1-5; clone_size: .; v_call: TRBV4-1; cdr3_nt: TGCGCCAGCAGCCCAGGGTTCTCCCTCCGGAGGCCCAGTCAGCCCCAGCATTTT; cdr3_aa: CASSPGFSLRRPSQPQHF
d_call: .; j_call: TRBJ1-5; clone_size: .; v_call: TRBV5-1; cdr3_nt: TGCGCCAGCAGCTTAGGGACCACCATGTCGCCCCAGCATTTT; cdr3_aa: CASSLGTTMSPQHF
d_call: TRBD1; j_call: TRBJ1-1; clone_size: .; v_call: TRBV5-1; cdr3_nt: TGCGCCAGCAGCACCGGGACAGGGCTTGAAGCTTTCTTT; cdr3_aa: CASSTGTGLEAFF
d_call: .; j_call: TRBJ2-3; clone_size: few; v_call: TRBV18; cdr3_nt: TGTGCCAGCTCACACACAGATACGCAGTATTTT; cdr3_aa: CASSHTDTQYF
d_call: TRBD1; j_call: TRBJ2-2; clone_size: .; v_call: TRBV12-3/TRBV12-4; cdr3_nt: TGTGCCAGCAAGCCGGGACAGGGGTGGGAGCTGTTTTTT; cdr3_aa: CASKPGQGWELFF
d_call: TRBD1; j_call: TRBJ1-1; clone_size: .; v_call: TRBV2; cdr3_nt: TGTGCCAGAACTTACGACAGGGACACTGAAGCTTTCTTT; cdr3_aa: CARTYDRDTEAFF
d_call: .; j_call: TRBJ1-2; clone_size: .; v_call: TRBV5-7; cdr3_nt: TGTGCCAGCAGCTTGGTATTCCGTGGCTACACCTTC; cdr3_aa: CASSLVFRGYTF
d_call: .; j_call: TRBJ2-3; clone_size: .; v_call: TRBV3-1/TRBV3-2; cdr3_nt: TGTGCCAGCAGCTTCTCACTGGCAGATACGCAGTATTTT; cdr3_aa: CASSFSLADTQYF
d_call: TRBD2; j_call: TRBJ2-1; clone_size: .; v_call: TRBV11-2; cdr3_nt: TGTGCCAGCGGCGTAGCGGGAGGGGCCAATGAGCAGTTCTTC; cdr3_aa: CASGVAGGANEQFF
d_call: TRBD1; j_call: TRBJ1-6; clone_size: few; v_call: TRBV10-2; cdr3_nt: TGCGCCAGCAGCCGGACAGGGGGAAATTCACCCCTCCACTTT; cdr3_aa: CASSRTGGNSPLHF
d_call: TRBD1; j_call: TRBJ1-5; clone_size: .; v_call: TRBV2; cdr3_nt: TGTGCCAGCAGTGAAGCGGGACAGCCACGTTTATTTCAGCCCCAGCATTTT; cdr3_aa: CASSEAGQPRLFQPQHF